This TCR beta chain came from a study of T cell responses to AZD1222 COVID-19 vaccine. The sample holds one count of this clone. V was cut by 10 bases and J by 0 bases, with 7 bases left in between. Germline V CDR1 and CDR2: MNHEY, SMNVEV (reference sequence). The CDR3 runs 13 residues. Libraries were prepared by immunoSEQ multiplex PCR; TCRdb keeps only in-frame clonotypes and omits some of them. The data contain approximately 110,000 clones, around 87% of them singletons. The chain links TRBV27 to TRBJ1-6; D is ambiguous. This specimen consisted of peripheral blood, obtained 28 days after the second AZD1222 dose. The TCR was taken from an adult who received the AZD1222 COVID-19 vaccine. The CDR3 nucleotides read TGTGCCACCAGGAGCTCCTATAATTCACCCCTCCACTTT. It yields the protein CATRSSYNSPLHF.